This T cell receptor beta chain was retrieved from a study of T cells in Graves' hyperthyroidism and ophthalmopathy. The V and J ends lost 0 bases and 9 bases respectively, with 11 bases between them. The V gene's germline CDR1 is SGHRS and CDR2 YFSETQ. CDR3 length: 13 amino acids. This clonotype showed up many times. The source material, RNA transcripts, was used to amplify TCR beta CDR3 regions. First-round RT-PCR of the TCR CDR3 relied on the HTBI primer set. TCRdb itself ran the multiplex PCR reads through MiXCR, one entry per CDR3 protein. The table has nearly 600,000 distinct CDR3 sequences, around 14% seen once.

J is TRBJ2-3 and V is TRBV5-1, with D possibly being TRBD1 or TRBD2 (5 bases each). This TCR came from a woman in her twenties or thirties with Graves' hyperthyroidism that later progressed to Graves' ophthalmopathy. Sequenced material: blood. The CDR3 nucleotides read TGCGCCAGCAGCTTGGTCGGGGACCCCACGCAGTATTTT. Residues: CASSLVGDPTQYF.